The 13 T cell receptor beta chains reported below all come from one sample, sequenced in a study of breast tumors, draining lymph nodes, adjacent tissues. TCRdb processed the multiplex PCR reads anew with MiXCR; each CDR3 protein has one entry. The sample consists of 140,000 or so distinct CDR3 sequences, about 31% of them appearing once. Axillary draining lymph nodes of breast cancer patients supplied the node samples. Material for sequencing was axillary lymph node tissue. The origin of the receptors is a female donor with breast cancer. Some clones in this sample may be carry-over from other donors' samples.

This chain joins TRBV6-6 and TRBJ2-7, with 7 bases lining up with TRBD1. Germline V CDR1 and CDR2: MNHNY, SVGAGI (reference sequence). The CDR3 covers 15 residues. The V and J ends lost 6 bases and 4 bases, in that order; junction bases with no gene match: 12. The CDR3, as DNA: TGTGCCAGCAGCGAAAATACCGGGACAGATTACGAGCAGTACTTC. The encoded protein is CASSENTGTDYEQYF.

This clonotype was picked up many times. The gene calls are TRBV4-1 and TRBJ2-6; unclear D gene. V was shortened by 2 bases and J by 0 bases, with 5 bases between the two germline ends. The CDR3 totals 15 residues. Per the germline V gene, CDR1 is MGHRA and CDR2 is YSYEKL. CDR3 DNA: TGCGCCAGCAGCCAAATGACCTCTGGGGCCAACGTCCTGACTTTC. Protein: CASSQMTSGANVLTF.

To note about this clonotype: This may stem from a read error, because a much larger clone lies one nucleotide away. The chain links TRBV6-6 to TRBJ1-5; D call uncertain. The V end was cut by 7 bases, the J end by 1 base, with 11 bases between. The CDR3 length is 14 residues. Germline lookup yields CDR1 MNHNY and CDR2 SVGAGI (reference sequence). The chain's CDR3 is CASTPTGSNQPQHF. CDR3 sequence (DNA): TGTGCCAGCACCCCGACTGGGAGCAATCAGCCCCAGCATTTT.

The chain couples TRBV6-2 or TRBV6-3 to TRBJ1-2, with TRBD1 matching 9 bases. Germline-derived CDR1 and CDR2 are MNHEY and SVGEGT. The CDR3 is 14 residues long. The V gene end was trimmed by 5 bases and the J gene end by 9 bases; junction bases not matched to a gene: 10. As DNA, the CDR3 is TGTGCCAGCAGTCCCTCGACAGGGGGGAACAGCTACACCTTC. Protein sequence: CASSPSTGGNSYTF.

The table lists this clonotype with many counts. This chain connects TRBV4-3 to TRBJ2-1; 14 bases line up with TRBD2. V was clipped by 5 bases and J by 7 bases; unmatched bases: 4. Germline loops: CDR1 LGHNA, CDR2 YSLEER. This CDR3 has 15 residues. This CDR3 is CASSYGTSGGNEQFF. DNA of the CDR3: TGCGCCAGCAGCTACGGGACTAGCGGGGGAAATGAGCAGTTCTTC.

In this sample, this clonotype turned up many times. Just one base apart from a much larger clone, this may be a read error. The chain combines TRBV7-7 with TRBJ2-5; 10 bases match TRBD1. Germline V gene sequence: CDR1 SSHAT, CDR2 FNYEAQ (reference sequence). The CDR3 consists of 15 residues. In DNA, the CDR3 is TGTGCTGGCAGCTCGTCCCGGGACAGGGGTGAGACCCAGTACTTC. It yields the protein CAGSSSRDRGETQYF.

The gene calls are TRBV5-1 and TRBJ1-5; D ambiguous. The V gene's germline CDR1 is SGHRS and CDR2 YFSETQ. V dropped 2 bases and J dropped 0 bases, with 9 bases sitting between them. The length of the CDR3 is 15 residues. The CDR3 reads CASSFRSHSNQPQHF. Written as DNA, the CDR3 is TGCGCCAGCAGCTTCAGGTCTCATAGCAATCAGCCCCAGCATTTT.

This clonotype occurred many times. V usage is TRBV20-1 and J usage is TRBJ1-1, with TRBD1 identical over 8 bases. Trimming at V came to 6 bases and at J to 1 base, leaving 7 bases not matched to a gene. CDR1 is DFQATT and CDR2 is SNEGSKA in the germline V gene (reference sequence). The CDR3 is 14 amino acids. The CDR3 sequence: CSAKDRGRNTEAFF. The CDR3 DNA reads as TGCAGTGCCAAAGACAGGGGCCGGAACACTGAAGCTTTCTTT.

About this clonotype: A much larger clone sits a single nucleotide away, making a read error possible. J is TRBJ2-7 and V is TRBV2, with D perhaps TRBD1 (5 bases). V dropped 3 bases and J dropped 2 bases, with 8 bases sitting between them. Per germline, CDR1 SNHLY and CDR2 FYNNEI. This CDR3 has 13 residues. CDR3: CASSDRVAYEQYF. DNA for the CDR3: TGTGCCAGCAGTGACAGGGTGGCCTACGAGCAGTACTTC. The full variable domain, its missing parts supplied by reference TRBV2 and TRBJ2-7, is EPEVTQTPSHQVTQMGQEVILRCVPISNHLYFYWYRQILGQKVEFLVSFYNNEISEKSEIFDDQFSVERPDGSNFTLKIRSTKLEDSAMYFCASSDRVAYEQYFGPGTRLTVT.

The gene calls are TRBV5-1 and TRBJ2-6; 7 bases match TRBD2. This CDR3 contains 17 residues. Germline V gene sequence: CDR1 SGHRS, CDR2 YFSETQ. V lost 2 bases, J lost 0 bases, and 5 bases stayed unmatched. CDR3 nucleotides: TGCGCCAGCAGCTTTCAGGGACTATCCTCTGGGGCCAACGTCCTGACTTTC. It specifies CASSFQGLSSGANVLTF.

At least ten counts were recorded for this clonotype. The rearrangement joins TRBV6-6 to TRBJ2-3; 11 bases are a match to TRBD2. With V trimmed by 5 bases and J by 1 base, 11 bases remained unmatched. Germline V gives CDR1 MNHNY, CDR2 SVGAGI (reference sequence). This CDR3 spans 18 amino acids. DNA of the CDR3: TGTGCCAGCAGTCACCCCCATAGCGGGGGGGCCGGCACAGATACGCAGTATTTT. Translation gives CASSHPHSGGAGTDTQYF.

This clonotype occurred many times. V and J are TRBV7-7 and TRBJ2-5; D possibly uses TRBD1 or TRBD2 (7 bases each). This CDR3 has 13 residues. Germline loops: CDR1 SSHAT, CDR2 FNYEAQ (reference sequence). The CDR3 DNA is TGTGCTAGCCAGGGGGGGGGAGCGGAGACCCAGTACTTC. Residues: CASQGGGAETQYF.

This clonotype was counted at least ten times. This chain connects TRBV28 to TRBJ2-2; D remains unclear. The CDR3 length is 16 residues. The V end was cut by 6 bases, the J end by 0 bases, with 14 bases between. Per germline, CDR1 MDHEN and CDR2 SYDVKM. The DNA of the CDR3 is TGTGCCAGCAGCCGATGGACGGTTACGAACACCGGGGAGCTGTTTTTT. Translating it yields CASSRWTVTNTGELFF.